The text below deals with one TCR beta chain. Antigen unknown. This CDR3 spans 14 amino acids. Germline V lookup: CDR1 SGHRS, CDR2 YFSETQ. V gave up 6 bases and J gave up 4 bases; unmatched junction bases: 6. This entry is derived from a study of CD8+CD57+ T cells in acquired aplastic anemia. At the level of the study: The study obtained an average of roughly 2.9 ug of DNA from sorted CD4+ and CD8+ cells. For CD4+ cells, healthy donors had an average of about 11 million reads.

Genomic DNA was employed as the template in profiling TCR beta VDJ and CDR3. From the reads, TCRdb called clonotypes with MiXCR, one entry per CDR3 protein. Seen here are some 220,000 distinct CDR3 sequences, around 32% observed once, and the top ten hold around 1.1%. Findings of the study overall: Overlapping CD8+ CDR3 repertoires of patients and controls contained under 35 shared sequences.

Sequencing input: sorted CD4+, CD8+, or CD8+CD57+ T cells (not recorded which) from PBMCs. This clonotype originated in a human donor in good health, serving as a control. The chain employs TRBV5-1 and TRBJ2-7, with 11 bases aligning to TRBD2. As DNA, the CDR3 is TGCGCCAGCATGGGGACTAGCGGAGGATACGAGCAGTACTTC. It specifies CASMGTSGGYEQYF.